A single sample gave rise to the 31 T cell receptor beta chains below, sequenced in a study of blood T cell repertoires in COVID-19 (dated by TCRdb to 2020 to 2021). Library method: the immunoSEQ multiplex PCR assay. Sourced from immuneACCESS, this table was stored by TCRdb with only in-frame sequences that have V and J called. A share of the clones is absent; for the studies checked, an unresolved V gene accounts for under half, and the remainder has no known explanation. This sample is represented by 300,000 to 400,000 clones; under 95% of them were singletons. Roughly 3.5% of the sample goes to the ten largest clones. The material sequenced was peripheral blood. Every receptor here comes from a woman aged 18-29 years who had recovered from COVID-19.

The V and J genes are TRBV7-9 and TRBJ2-1; D is undetermined. CDR3 length: 12 amino acids. V was trimmed by 4 bases and J by 5 bases, leaving 6 bases between them. CDR1 is SEHNR, CDR2 FQNEAQ, per germline (reference sequence). For the CDR3, the DNA is TGTGCCAGCAGCTCCCTAGACAATGAGCAGTTCTTC. Amino acids: CASSSLDNEQFF.

This clone was counted only a few times. The V gene is TRBV7-7, the J gene TRBJ2-7; 7 positions agree with TRBD1. Germline CDR1 is SSHAT and CDR2 is FNYEAQ (reference sequence). V was pared by 5 bases and J by 2 bases, with 9 bases of the junction left unmatched. This CDR3 is built from 15 residues. CDR3 amino acids: CASSPRPGQPYEQYV. For the CDR3, the DNA is TGTGCCAGCAGCCCACGGCCGGGACAGCCCTACGAGCAGTACGTC.

The chain employs TRBV7-2 and TRBJ2-1; D might be TRBD2 (6 bases). Per the germline V gene, CDR1 is SGHTA and CDR2 is FQGNSA. CDR3 length: 15 residues. The V end was cut by 4 bases, the J end by 5 bases, with 15 bases between. The CDR3 spells CASSSVGSGHNEQFF. CDR3 DNA sequence: TGTGCCAGCAGCTCAGTCGGGAGTGGGCACAATGAGCAGTTCTTC.

The gene calls are TRBV27 and TRBJ1-2; the D gene is possibly TRBD1 (5 bases). Trimming removed 6 bases at V and 4 bases at J, with 15 bases between. CDR3 length: 14 residues. In germline, CDR1 is MNHEY, CDR2 SMNVEV (reference sequence). The CDR3 loop is CASSPPGQAYGYTF. The CDR3 DNA is TGTGCCAGCAGCCCGCCAGGACAAGCCTATGGCTACACCTTC.

The V gene is TRBV9, the J gene TRBJ2-6; D may be TRBD2 (5 bases). CDR1 and CDR2 from the germline V gene are SGDLS and YYNGEE. The ends were cut back, 0 bases at V and 1 base at J, with 5 bases in the middle. The CDR3 is made up of 15 amino acids. The chain's CDR3 is CASSVGGSGANVLTF. CDR3 nucleotides: TGTGCCAGCAGCGTAGGAGGGTCTGGGGCCAACGTCCTGACTTTC.

The rearrangement uses TRBV5-1 and TRBJ2-2; 10 nucleotides agree with TRBD1. Per the germline V gene, CDR1 is SGHRS and CDR2 is YFSETQ. V gave up 0 bases and J gave up 6 bases; unmatched junction bases: 11. This CDR3 region has 18 residues. The CDR3 sequence: CASSLGNRDRGFPGELFF. CDR3 bases: TGCGCCAGCAGCTTGGGAAACCGGGACAGGGGTTTTCCCGGGGAGCTGTTTTTT. Together with reference TRBV5-1 and TRBJ2-2, the CDR3 gives the full variable domain: KAGVTQTPRYLIKTRGQQVTLSCSPISGHRSVSWYQQTPGQGLQFLFEYFSETQRNKGNFPGRFSGRQFSNSRSEMNVSTLELGDSALYLCASSLGNRDRGFPGELFFGEGSRLTVL.

The V gene is TRBV5-1, the J gene TRBJ2-1; tentative D call: TRBD2 (6 bases). Germline V CDR1 and CDR2: SGHRS, YFSETQ. This CDR3 spans 13 amino acids. Trimming removed 0 bases from V and 13 bases from J, with 14 bases in between. In nucleotides, the CDR3 is TGCGCCAGCAGCTTGGGTGGCGGGATGGTTCAGTTCTTC. Amino acids: CASSLGGGMVQFF. Drawing the rest from reference TRBV5-1 and TRBJ2-1, the complete variable domain is KAGVTQTPRYLIKTRGQQVTLSCSPISGHRSVSWYQQTPGQGLQFLFEYFSETQRNKGNFPGRFSGRQFSNSRSEMNVSTLELGDSALYLCASSLGGGMVQFFGPGTRLTVL.

The chain has TRBV2 and TRBJ2-3; 13 bases align to TRBD2. V dropped 1 base and J dropped 5; count of bases not matched to a gene: 3. Germline lookup yields CDR1 SNHLY and CDR2 FYNNEI. The CDR3 consists of 16 residues. The CDR3 loop is CASSEGLAGGKDTQYF. CDR3 nucleotide sequence: TGTGCCAGCAGTGAAGGACTAGCGGGAGGCAAAGATACGCAGTATTTT.

V gene TRBV11-2 combines with J gene TRBJ2-1, with 7 bases aligning to TRBD2. The CDR3 consists of 18 residues. Germline V gene lookup returns CDR1 SGHAT and CDR2 FQNNGV. V lost 4 bases and J lost 2; bases outside the gene matches: 14. The CDR3 bases are TGTGCCAGCAGCTCGGAATCGGGACTAACGGGACCCTACAATGAGCAGTTCTTC. This encodes CASSSESGLTGPYNEQFF.

This rearrangement joins TRBV6-5 to TRBJ1-2; a weak D match, TRBD1 (6 bases). Between the trimmed V and J ends, which lost 5 bases and 7 bases, there was a span of 17 bases. This CDR3 comprises 14 residues. In germline, CDR1 is MNHEY, CDR2 SVGAGI. CDR3 nucleotide sequence: TGTGCCAGCAGTCAAACAACAGGGAGTATTGGCTACACCTTC. This translates into CASSQTTGSIGYTF.

This clone was picked up one time. The CDR3, as DNA: TGTGCCACCAGGCCGGGGGTAGCGGGAGGCACAGATACGCAGTATTTT. Amino acid sequence: CATRPGVAGGTDTQYF. V usage is TRBV15 and J usage is TRBJ2-3; TRBD2 agrees at 9 bases. Germline loops: CDR1 LNHNV, CDR2 YYDKDF (reference sequence). Trimming took 6 bases from V and 1 from J; bases not matched to a gene: 8. The CDR3 extends over 16 amino acids. The variable domain in full, completed from reference TRBV15 and TRBJ2-3, reads DAMVIQNPRYQVTQFGKPVTLSCSQTLNHNVMYWYQQKSSQAPKLLFHYYDKDFNNEADTPDNFQSRRPNTSFCFLDIRSPGLGDTAMYLCATRPGVAGGTDTQYFGPGTRLTVL.

The chain has TRBV5-8 and TRBJ2-4; D possibly corresponds to TRBD2 (5 bases). V was pared by 6 bases and J by 5 bases, with 18 bases between. The CDR3 length is 15 residues. Germline V CDR1 and CDR2: SGHTS, YDEGEE. This CDR3 is CASIWAPGIENIQYF. The CDR3 nucleotides read TGTGCCAGCATCTGGGCGCCGGGGATCGAAAACATTCAGTACTTC.

The rearrangement uses TRBV10-3 and TRBJ2-7; TRBD1 agrees at 7 bases. This CDR3 is built from 12 residues. Losses at the gene ends were 4 bases for V and 6 bases for J; bases not matched to a gene: 3. CDR1 ENHRY and CDR2 SYGVKD come from the germline V gene. The CDR3 DNA reads as TGTGCCATCAGTGGACAGGGACGCGAGCAGTACGTC. It is translated as CAISGQGREQYV.

This clone has a handful of counts. The chain joins TRBV29-1 to TRBJ2-7; TRBD2 agrees at 7 bases. V shed 7 bases and J 4 bases; nucleotides not matched to a gene: 13. From germline, CDR1 is SQVTM and CDR2 ANQGSEA. The CDR3 sequence is 14 residues long. The CDR3 region has the DNA TGCAGCGGGCGGGAGCGGATTCAGGATTACGAGCAGTACGTC. This sequence encodes CSGRERIQDYEQYV.

The chain joins TRBV11-2 to TRBJ2-7; 11 bases are shared with TRBD1. V dropped 0 bases and J dropped 4; count of bases not matched to a gene: 2. Germline V gene data show CDR1 as SGHAT and CDR2 as FQNNGV. The CDR3 extends over 15 amino acids. CDR3 DNA: TGTGCCAGCAGCTTAGATGGGACAGGGGGGTACGAGCAGTACGTC. Protein sequence: CASSLDGTGGYEQYV.

The chain is built from TRBV19 and TRBJ1-1, with D tentatively TRBD1 (6 bases). V lost 1 base and J 4 bases, leaving 10 bases between the germline ends. CDR3 length: 14 amino acids. Germline lookup yields CDR1 LNHDA and CDR2 SQIVND (reference sequence). As DNA, the CDR3 is TGTGCCAGTAGTATAGGGTCAGGGGTCACTGAAGCTTTCTTT. Amino acid sequence: CASSIGSGVTEAFF.

The genes are TRBV11-2 and TRBJ2-7; D possibly corresponds to TRBD1 (6 bases). The CDR3 consists of 15 residues. The germline V gene encodes CDR1 SGHAT and CDR2 FQNNGV. The V and J ends lost 4 bases and 7 bases respectively, with 20 bases between them. The CDR3 sequence is CASSSSKTGGSEQYV. The CDR3 bases are TGTGCCAGCAGCTCCTCCAAGACAGGTGGAAGTGAGCAGTACGTC.

This sequence joins TRBV2 and TRBJ2-3, with TRBD2 matching 10 bases. The CDR3 contains 18 residues. V lost 3 bases, J lost 2 bases, and 11 bases stayed unmatched. Germline V gene data show CDR1 as SNHLY and CDR2 as FYNNEI. CDR3 protein: CASSDSSSGSQPTDTQYF. The DNA for the CDR3 is TGTGCCAGCAGTGATTCGTCTAGCGGGAGCCAACCCACAGATACGCAGTATTTT.

CDR3 residues: CASSLEALTGFGYTF. CDR3 coding DNA: TGTGCCAGCAGCTTAGAGGCCCTCACAGGGTTTGGCTACACCTTC. V and J are TRBV7-8 and TRBJ1-2; a possible D gene is TRBD1 (6 bases). CDR1 and CDR2 from the germline V gene are SGHVS and FQNEAQ. Trimming removed 1 base from V and 7 bases from J, with 16 bases in between. This CDR3 is built from 15 residues.

The chain employs TRBV7-9 and TRBJ1-2, with D possibly being TRBD1 (6 bases). The CDR3 sequence is 15 residues long. Germline V gene data show CDR1 as SEHNR and CDR2 as FQNEAQ (reference sequence). V gave up 1 base and J gave up 1 base, with 10 bases separating them. CDR3 amino acids: CASSLVRDINYGYTF. CDR3 nucleotide sequence: TGTGCCAGCAGCTTAGTAAGGGACATTAACTATGGCTACACCTTC.

The chain links TRBV19 to TRBJ1-2, with D maybe TRBD1 (5 bases). Germline lookup yields CDR1 LNHDA and CDR2 SQIVND (reference sequence). This CDR3 comprises 12 residues. V was pared by 5 bases and J by 3 bases, with 7 bases between. Written as DNA, the CDR3 is TGTGCCAGTAGTCTGACAGACTATGGCTACACCTTC. Protein: CASSLTDYGYTF.

This chain joins TRBV3-1 (or the pseudogene TRBV3-2) and TRBJ2-5, with 13 bases that match TRBD2. Trimming at V came to 4 bases and at J to 5 bases, leaving 7 bases not matched to a gene. CDR3 length: 16 amino acids. In germline, CDR1 is LGHDT, CDR2 YNNKEL (reference sequence). The CDR3: CASSPTSGRARETQYF. Here the CDR3 DNA reads TGTGCCAGCAGCCCTACTAGCGGGAGGGCCCGGGAGACCCAGTACTTC.

This clone was seen just once. This chain links TRBV6-6 with TRBJ2-1; 15 bases are shared with TRBD2. From germline, CDR1 is MNHNY and CDR2 SVGAGI (reference sequence). This CDR3 has 16 residues. The V gene end was trimmed by 5 bases and the J gene end by 8 bases; junction bases not matched to a gene: 7. This CDR3 reads CASSPRGLAGGYEQFF. The CDR3 DNA is TGTGCCAGCAGTCCCCGGGGACTAGCGGGAGGCTATGAGCAGTTCTTC.

The rearrangement uses TRBV7-2 and TRBJ2-3, with 7 bases fitting TRBD2. CDR3 size: 16 residues. V shed 6 bases and J 5 bases; nucleotides not matched to a gene: 14. The germline gives CDR1 SGHTA, CDR2 FQGNSA. The CDR3 bases are TGTGCCAGCAGGCGCTCTAGCGGTCCTGTGGTAGATACGCAGTATTTT. It translates to CASRRSSGPVVDTQYF.

The rearrangement links TRBV6-1 to TRBJ1-5, with a weak D call TRBD1 (6 bases). The length of the CDR3 is 14 residues. The V end was cut by 3 bases, the J end by 6 bases, with 12 bases between. The germline V gene encodes CDR1 MNHNS and CDR2 SASEGT. The chain's CDR3 is CASSDRGRGQPQHF. The DNA for the CDR3 is TGTGCCAGCAGTGACAGGGGTCGAGGTCAGCCCCAGCATTTT.

V and J are TRBV27 and TRBJ2-6; TRBD2 matches 10 bases. The CDR3 contains 18 residues. With 5 bases clipped from V and 0 bases from J, the junction kept 7 bases outside the gene matches. The germline V gene encodes CDR1 MNHEY and CDR2 SMNVEV (reference sequence). CDR3 in amino acids: CASSLSAGGGSGANVLTF. The DNA for the CDR3 is TGTGCCAGCAGTCTCTCAGCGGGAGGGGGCTCTGGGGCCAACGTCCTGACTTTC.

The V gene is TRBV11-3, the J gene TRBJ1-3; D unclear. V lost 9 bases, J lost 0 bases, and 15 bases lay in between. Germline lookup yields CDR1 SGHNT and CDR2 YENEEA. This CDR3 spans 15 amino acids. The CDR3 is CASLGGGLSGNTIYF. CDR3 nucleotides: TGTGCCAGTCTGGGCGGAGGGCTCTCTGGAAACACCATATATTTT.

The V gene is TRBV19, the J gene TRBJ1-2, with a possible D match to TRBD1 (5 bases). CDR1 and CDR2 from the germline V gene are LNHDA and SQIVND (reference sequence). Trimming removed 0 bases from V and 4 bases from J, with 12 bases in between. The CDR3 has 15 residues. The CDR3 reads CASSIDRVFGYGYTF. CDR3 sequence (DNA): TGTGCCAGTAGTATAGACAGGGTCTTCGGCTATGGCTACACCTTC.

CDR3 protein: CASSVEGVYWGDTQYF. CDR3 nucleotides: TGTGCCAGCAGCGTAGAGGGGGTCTATTGGGGCGATACGCAGTATTTT. J is TRBJ2-3 and V is TRBV9; D possibly corresponds to TRBD1 (6 bases). The CDR3 has 16 amino acids. Germline lookup yields CDR1 SGDLS and CDR2 YYNGEE. The germline V and J ends were trimmed by 0 bases and 6 bases, with 17 bases remaining between them.

This sequence joins TRBV5-1 and TRBJ2-5; D is perhaps TRBD2 (5 bases). Trimming left V 0 bases short and J 1 base short, with 7 bases between. Per the germline V gene, CDR1 is SGHRS and CDR2 is YFSETQ. CDR3 size: 14 residues. This CDR3 is CASSLGGSQETQYF. The CDR3 DNA reads TGCGCCAGCAGCTTGGGAGGGAGCCAAGAGACCCAGTACTTC.

The chain employs TRBV2 and TRBJ1-1, with unresolved D. CDR3 length: 15 amino acids. CDR1 SNHLY and CDR2 FYNNEI come from the germline V gene. The V end lost 2 bases, the J end lost 6 bases, and 16 bases lay between the germline ends. DNA for the CDR3: TGTGCCAGCAGTGAAACGGAGTTGCAAGTTGCTGAAGCTTTCTTT. This sequence encodes CASSETELQVAEAFF.